A selection of T cell receptor beta chains follows, all from one sample in a study of T cell responses to AZD1222 COVID-19 vaccine. Produced via immunoSEQ multiplex PCR; TCRdb's table is partial and in-frame only. This table has 75,000 to 100,000 clones, approximately 90% appearing once. The sample was peripheral blood, taken on day 0 of AZD1222 vaccination. The receptors here all came from an adult in good health. CDR3s include the opening cysteine and the closing phenylalanine or tryptophan. The order of the fields is J gene, clone size, D gene, V gene, CDR3 protein, CDR3 DNA. The D gene is left open where the match is weak. Not all rows give a size; the values are once, few, many and, for expanded clones, a class.

j_gene: TRBJ1-1; abundance: once; d_gene: -; v_gene: TRBV4-1; CDR3aa: CASSPRFVGNTEAFF; CDR3nt: TGCGCCAGCAGCCCCCGCTTTGTCGGGAACACTGAAGCTTTCTTT
j_gene: TRBJ1-1; abundance: -; d_gene: -; v_gene: TRBV4-3; CDR3aa: CASSQGGGHTEAFF; CDR3nt: TGCGCCAGCAGCCAGGGGGGGGGCCACACTGAAGCTTTCTTT
j_gene: TRBJ1-2; abundance: -; d_gene: -; v_gene: TRBV4-2; CDR3aa: CASSQSTATYYGYTF; CDR3nt: TGTGCCAGCAGCCAGTCGACAGCAACCTACTATGGCTACACCTTC
j_gene: TRBJ1-2; abundance: -; d_gene: -; v_gene: TRBV19; CDR3aa: CASTLSGTNYGYTF; CDR3nt: TGTGCCAGTACCCTTTCAGGGACTAACTATGGCTACACCTTC
j_gene: TRBJ1-1; abundance: -; d_gene: -; v_gene: TRBV24-1; CDR3aa: CATSEGGGTAEAFF; CDR3nt: TGTGCCACCAGTGAGGGAGGCGGAACCGCTGAAGCTTTCTTT
j_gene: TRBJ1-2; abundance: -; d_gene: -; v_gene: TRBV7-9; CDR3aa: CASSLEVGALLTF; CDR3nt: TGTGCCAGCAGCTTAGAAGTCGGCGCCTTGTTGACCTTC
j_gene: TRBJ2-7; abundance: -; d_gene: -; v_gene: TRBV6-5; CDR3aa: CASSPDRDGPYEQYF; CDR3nt: TGTGCCAGCAGCCCCGACCGGGACGGCCCCTACGAGCAGTACTTC
j_gene: TRBJ2-7; abundance: -; d_gene: -; v_gene: TRBV28; CDR3aa: CASSPAGIAYEQYF; CDR3nt: TGTGCCAGCAGCCCCGCGGGGATCGCCTACGAGCAGTACTTC
j_gene: TRBJ2-7; abundance: -; d_gene: TRBD1; v_gene: TRBV12-3/TRBV12-4; CDR3aa: CASSWTGTEQYF; CDR3nt: TGTGCCAGCAGCTGGACAGGGACCGAGCAGTACTTC
j_gene: TRBJ2-7; abundance: -; d_gene: TRBD1; v_gene: TRBV19; CDR3aa: CASSMTGTGGYEQYF; CDR3nt: TGTGCCAGTAGTATGACCGGGACAGGGGGCTACGAGCAGTACTTC
j_gene: TRBJ2-2; abundance: -; d_gene: TRBD1; v_gene: TRBV6-6; CDR3aa: CASSYHRGVNTGELFF; CDR3nt: TGTGCCAGCAGTTATCACAGGGGAGTAAACACCGGGGAGCTGTTTTTT
j_gene: TRBJ1-6; abundance: -; d_gene: -; v_gene: TRBV18; CDR3aa: CASSLSGTINSPLHF; CDR3nt: TGTGCCAGCTCTCTCTCCGGGACAATAAATTCACCCCTCCACTTT
j_gene: TRBJ1-3; abundance: -; d_gene: -; v_gene: TRBV25-1; CDR3aa: CASSEQRGLSGNTIYF; CDR3nt: TGTGCCAGCAGTGAGCAGAGAGGGCTCTCTGGAAACACCATATATTTT
j_gene: TRBJ2-2; abundance: -; d_gene: -; v_gene: TRBV5-4; CDR3aa: CASSLKQDTGELFF; CDR3nt: TGTGCCAGCAGCTTAAAACAGGACACCGGGGAGCTGTTTTTT
j_gene: TRBJ2-7; abundance: -; d_gene: -; v_gene: TRBV7-8; CDR3aa: CASGGGWGQTNYEQYF; CDR3nt: TGTGCCAGCGGCGGGGGCTGGGGACAGACGAACTACGAGCAGTACTTC
j_gene: TRBJ2-7; abundance: few; d_gene: -; v_gene: TRBV7-9; CDR3aa: CASSRTAYEQYF; CDR3nt: TGTGCCAGCAGCCGGACAGCCTACGAGCAGTACTTC
j_gene: TRBJ1-4; abundance: -; d_gene: TRBD1; v_gene: TRBV30; CDR3aa: CAWNRGLNEKLFF; CDR3nt: TGTGCCTGGAACAGGGGGCTGAATGAAAAACTGTTTTTT
j_gene: TRBJ1-2; abundance: -; d_gene: -; v_gene: TRBV6-5; CDR3aa: CASRRDPRYGYTF; CDR3nt: TGTGCCAGCAGGAGGGATCCCCGTTATGGCTACACCTTC
j_gene: TRBJ1-1; abundance: few; d_gene: -; v_gene: TRBV25-1; CDR3aa: CASSVRHTNTEAFF; CDR3nt: TGTGCCAGCAGTGTACGGCATACTAACACTGAAGCTTTCTTT
j_gene: TRBJ2-7; abundance: few; d_gene: TRBD1; v_gene: TRBV6-5; CDR3aa: CATTFSGQSGMEQYF; CDR3nt: TGTGCCACCACGTTTTCGGGACAGTCCGGGATGGAGCAGTACTTC
j_gene: TRBJ2-1; abundance: -; d_gene: -; v_gene: TRBV12-2; CDR3aa: CASRPDRFPNEQFF; CDR3nt: TGTGCAAGTCGACCGGACAGGTTCCCTAATGAGCAGTTCTTC
j_gene: TRBJ2-3; abundance: -; d_gene: -; v_gene: TRBV5-8; CDR3aa: CASSLEEGASTDTQYF; CDR3nt: TGTGCCAGCAGCTTGGAGGAGGGGGCGAGCACAGATACGCAGTATTTT
j_gene: TRBJ2-2; abundance: -; d_gene: TRBD2; v_gene: TRBV2; CDR3aa: CASSEQRGKSGELFF; CDR3nt: TGTGCCAGCAGTGAACAGCGGGGGAAGTCCGGGGAGCTGTTTTTT
j_gene: TRBJ1-4; abundance: -; d_gene: -; v_gene: TRBV7-2; CDR3aa: CASSLELGREKLFF; CDR3nt: TGTGCCAGCAGCCTAGAGTTAGGTCGGGAAAAACTGTTTTTT
j_gene: TRBJ1-1; abundance: -; d_gene: -; v_gene: TRBV4-1; CDR3aa: CASSLAGTEAFF; CDR3nt: TGCGCCAGCAGCCTCGCGGGCACTGAAGCTTTCTTT
j_gene: TRBJ2-7; abundance: -; d_gene: TRBD1; v_gene: TRBV3-1/TRBV3-2; CDR3aa: CASSRRDRVYEQYF; CDR3nt: TGTGCCAGCAGCCGGCGCGACAGGGTCTACGAGCAGTACTTC
j_gene: TRBJ1-5; abundance: -; d_gene: TRBD1; v_gene: TRBV27; CDR3aa: CASRPRDRVNQPQHF; CDR3nt: TGTGCCAGCAGACCCCGGGACAGAGTTAATCAGCCCCAGCATTTT
j_gene: TRBJ1-2; abundance: -; d_gene: -; v_gene: TRBV5-6; CDR3aa: CASSFGHVWDSAGYTF; CDR3nt: TGTGCCAGCAGCTTTGGCCACGTTTGGGACTCGGCCGGCTACACCTTC
j_gene: TRBJ1-2; abundance: -; d_gene: TRBD1; v_gene: TRBV7-9; CDR3aa: CASSRDSYGYTF; CDR3nt: TGTGCCAGCTCCAGGGACAGCTATGGCTACACCTTC
j_gene: TRBJ2-7; abundance: -; d_gene: -; v_gene: TRBV5-1; CDR3aa: CASSLFGSYEQYF; CDR3nt: TGCGCCAGCAGCTTGTTCGGCTCCTACGAGCAGTACTTC
j_gene: TRBJ1-3; abundance: -; d_gene: TRBD1; v_gene: TRBV6-5; CDR3aa: CASSYLGQGNTIYF; CDR3nt: TGTGCCAGCAGTTACCTGGGACAGGGAAACACCATATATTTT
j_gene: TRBJ1-2; abundance: -; d_gene: -; v_gene: TRBV6-5; CDR3aa: CASSSLGGYTF; CDR3nt: TGTGCCAGCAGTTCCCTCGGGGGCTACACCTTC
j_gene: TRBJ1-3; abundance: -; d_gene: TRBD1; v_gene: TRBV7-3; CDR3aa: CASSSTGGRRNTIYF; CDR3nt: TGTGCCAGCAGCTCAACAGGGGGAAGGCGAAACACCATATATTTT
j_gene: TRBJ2-2; abundance: -; d_gene: -; v_gene: TRBV11-2; CDR3aa: CASSLDLVTGELFF; CDR3nt: TGTGCCAGCAGCTTAGACCTGGTAACCGGGGAGCTGTTTTTT
j_gene: TRBJ2-2; abundance: -; d_gene: -; v_gene: TRBV11-2; CDR3aa: CASSLERYVGELFF; CDR3nt: TGTGCCAGCAGCTTGGAACGATATGTCGGGGAGCTGTTTTTT
j_gene: TRBJ2-3; abundance: -; d_gene: TRBD2; v_gene: TRBV3-1/TRBV3-2; CDR3aa: CATTGGSGTDTQYF; CDR3nt: TGTGCCACCACGGGGGGGAGTGGCACAGATACGCAGTATTTT
j_gene: TRBJ2-5; abundance: -; d_gene: TRBD2; v_gene: TRBV4-1; CDR3aa: CASSQGPGLAGAGETQYF; CDR3nt: TGCGCCAGCAGCCAAGGACCGGGACTAGCGGGGGCTGGTGAGACCCAGTACTTC
j_gene: TRBJ1-1; abundance: once; d_gene: -; v_gene: TRBV28; CDR3aa: CASSLTTPEGEAFF; CDR3nt: TGTGCCAGCAGTTTGACTACACCAGAAGGTGAAGCTTTCTTT
j_gene: TRBJ1-2; abundance: -; d_gene: -; v_gene: TRBV4-1; CDR3aa: CASSQEGTTNYGYTF; CDR3nt: TGCGCCAGCAGCCAAGAAGGGACAACTAACTATGGCTACACCTTC
j_gene: TRBJ1-4; abundance: -; d_gene: -; v_gene: TRBV19; CDR3aa: CASSPPGATNEKLFF; CDR3nt: TGTGCCAGTAGTCCCCCAGGGGCAACTAATGAAAAACTGTTTTTT
j_gene: TRBJ2-7; abundance: few; d_gene: -; v_gene: TRBV5-5; CDR3aa: CASSYGRGSYEQYF; CDR3nt: TGTGCCAGCAGCTATGGGAGAGGCTCCTACGAGCAGTACTTC
j_gene: TRBJ1-2; abundance: -; d_gene: TRBD1; v_gene: TRBV4-3; CDR3aa: CASSQDLTGTGNYGYTF; CDR3nt: TGCGCCAGCAGCCAAGATTTAACCGGGACAGGGAACTATGGCTACACCTTC
j_gene: TRBJ1-1; abundance: -; d_gene: -; v_gene: TRBV6-5; CDR3aa: CASSLTEYNTEAFF; CDR3nt: TGTGCCAGCAGTTTGACAGAATATAACACTGAAGCTTTCTTT
j_gene: TRBJ2-2; abundance: once; d_gene: -; v_gene: TRBV7-3; CDR3aa: CASSLTRDSPGELFF; CDR3nt: TGTGCCAGCAGCTTGACGCGGGACTCCCCTGGGGAGCTGTTTTTT
j_gene: TRBJ2-7; abundance: -; d_gene: TRBD2; v_gene: TRBV5-4; CDR3aa: CASSLRGDFYEQYF; CDR3nt: TGTGCCAGCAGCCTGCGGGGGGACTTCTACGAGCAGTACTTC
j_gene: TRBJ1-1; abundance: once; d_gene: -; v_gene: TRBV6-2/TRBV6-3; CDR3aa: CASSYSYSEGRVNTEAFF; CDR3nt: TGTGCCAGCAGTTACTCGTATTCGGAGGGCAGGGTGAACACTGAAGCTTTCTTT
j_gene: TRBJ2-2; abundance: -; d_gene: TRBD2; v_gene: TRBV27; CDR3aa: CASGLIGTSGEVLAGELFF; CDR3nt: TGTGCCAGCGGATTGATAGGGACTAGCGGGGAGGTATTGGCCGGGGAGCTGTTTTTT
j_gene: TRBJ2-7; abundance: -; d_gene: -; v_gene: TRBV6-2/TRBV6-3; CDR3aa: CASSLDNVIPYEQYF; CDR3nt: TGTGCCAGCAGTTTGGACAATGTAATCCCCTACGAGCAGTACTTC
j_gene: TRBJ1-1; abundance: few; d_gene: -; v_gene: TRBV2; CDR3aa: CASSEQVIMNTEAFF; CDR3nt: TGTGCCAGCAGTGAGCAGGTTATCATGAACACTGAAGCTTTCTTT
j_gene: TRBJ2-3; abundance: -; d_gene: -; v_gene: TRBV28; CDR3aa: CASSPPGGTDTQYF; CDR3nt: TGTGCCAGCAGTCCGCCGGGCGGCACAGATACGCAGTATTTT
j_gene: TRBJ1-2; abundance: -; d_gene: TRBD1; v_gene: TRBV4-1; CDR3aa: CASSPPGQGYLYGYTF; CDR3nt: TGCGCCAGCAGTCCACCGGGACAGGGCTACCTCTATGGCTACACCTTC
j_gene: TRBJ1-6; abundance: -; d_gene: TRBD1; v_gene: TRBV3-1/TRBV3-2; CDR3aa: CASSPKTQQGGYSPLHF; CDR3nt: TGTGCCAGCAGCCCCAAGACCCAGCAGGGGGGGTACTCACCCCTCCACTTT